One sample yielded the 17 T cell receptor beta chains listed below, sequenced in a study of cytomegalovirus exposure and HLA in healthy donors. The PCR had 60 Vbeta and 13 Jbeta primers. TCRdb's copy holds only in-frame clones and misses some; the assay was immunoSEQ multiplex PCR. The sample contains over 150,000 clones, roughly 76% of which appear only once. The sample taken for sequencing was PBMCs. Receptor source: a male donor in good health and CMV-seronegative.

The V call is TRBV2, the J call TRBJ2-3, with D possibly matching TRBD2 (5 bases). This CDR3 contains 14 residues. V was pared by 7 bases and J by 1 base, with 12 bases between. Germline values: CDR1 SNHLY, CDR2 FYNNEI. CDR3 nucleotide sequence: TGTGCCAGCATGAGGGCCATGGGCACAGATACGCAGTATTTT. Translated, it gives CASMRAMGTDTQYF.

A note on this clone: Other DNA sequences in the sample encode the same CDR3. V usage is TRBV5-4 and J usage is TRBJ2-3; unclear D gene. There are 14 residues in the CDR3. Per germline, CDR1 SGHNT and CDR2 YYREEE (reference sequence). V was shortened by 0 bases and J by 1 base, with 6 bases between the two germline ends. CDR3 amino acids: CASSLDQGTDTQYF. CDR3 bases: TGTGCCAGCAGCTTGGACCAGGGCACAGATACGCAGTATTTT. Based on the CDR3 plus reference TRBV5-4 and TRBJ2-3, the full variable domain is ETGVTQSPTHLIKTRGQQVTLRCSSQSGHNTVSWYQQALGQGPQFIFQYYREEENGRGNFPPRFSGLQFPNYSSELNVNALELDDSALYLCASSLDQGTDTQYFGPGTRLTVL.

This chain joins TRBV5-6 and TRBJ1-4; possibly TRBD1 for D (6 bases). The CDR3 covers 15 residues. CDR1 and CDR2 from the germline V gene are SGHDT and YYEEEE. Trimming left V 4 bases short and J 3 bases short, with 13 bases between. Here the CDR3 reads CASSPGGRPNEKLFF. For the CDR3, the DNA is TGTGCCAGCAGCCCCGGGGGGCGGCCTAATGAAAAACTGTTTTTT.

For the CDR3, the DNA is TGTGCCAGCCGCGGACCGGGGTACGAGCAGTACTTC. It is translated as CASRGPGYEQYF. The chain carries TRBV6-1 and TRBJ2-7; D possibly corresponds to TRBD2 (5 bases). Germline values: CDR1 MNHNS, CDR2 SASEGT. The length of the CDR3 is 12 residues. Trimming shortened V by 8 bases and J by 4 bases, and 12 bases separated the two germline ends.

J is TRBJ2-1 and V is TRBV5-4; 8 bases map to TRBD2. The J segment lost 7 bases and the V segment lost 3 bases, leaving 12 bases of the junction unmatched. CDR3 length: 16 amino acids. Looked up from germline, CDR1 is SGHNT and CDR2 is YYREEE (reference sequence). The CDR3 loop is CASSSNGGALVNEQFF. CDR3 DNA: TGTGCCAGCAGCTCAAACGGGGGGGCCTTGGTAAATGAGCAGTTCTTC.

This clone has just a few counts. J is TRBJ1-1 and V is TRBV5-1; a weak D match, TRBD1 (5 bases). Per germline, CDR1 SGHRS and CDR2 YFSETQ. This CDR3 spans 13 amino acids. Trimming shortened V by 5 bases and J by 1 base, and 9 bases separated the two germline ends. The chain's CDR3 is CASRGGQNTEAFF. As DNA, the CDR3 is TGCGCCAGCAGGGGAGGACAGAACACTGAAGCTTTCTTT.

The chain carries TRBV19 and TRBJ1-2, with 7 bases fitting TRBD1. The CDR3 extends over 15 amino acids. V was pared by 3 bases and J by 5 bases, with 9 bases of the junction left unmatched. CDR1 is LNHDA and CDR2 is SQIVND in the germline V gene (reference sequence). This chain's CDR3 is CASSIRDSFSYGYTF. CDR3 nucleotides: TGTGCCAGTAGTATTCGGGACAGCTTTTCTTATGGCTACACCTTC.

This chain uses TRBV7-9 with TRBJ1-2, with D unresolved. The germline V and J ends were trimmed by 1 base and 4 bases, with 10 bases remaining between them. This CDR3 region has 14 residues. In germline, CDR1 is SEHNR, CDR2 FQNEAQ (reference sequence). CDR3 in DNA: TGTGCCAGCAGCTTAGACGGGGTGGGCTATGGCTACACCTTC. Its translation: CASSLDGVGYGYTF.

This clone has only a few counts. The chain uses TRBV20-1 and TRBJ1-1; unclear D gene. Between the trimmed V and J ends, which lost 6 bases and 4 bases, there was a span of 9 bases. Germline loops: CDR1 DFQATT, CDR2 SNEGSKA (reference sequence). This CDR3 spans 11 amino acids. Here the CDR3 DNA reads TGCAGTGCCCGAGAATTCACTGAAGCTTTCTTT. Amino acid sequence: CSAREFTEAFF.

J is TRBJ1-6 and V is TRBV11-1; D gene unclear. With 1 base removed from V and 7 bases from J, the gap between germline ends came to 11 bases. The CDR3 length is 15 residues. Germline assignment: CDR1 SGHAT and CDR2 FQDESV (reference sequence). The CDR3 sequence: CASSLGSARNSPLHF. CDR3 DNA sequence: TGTGCCAGCAGCTTAGGGAGCGCTCGAAATTCACCCCTCCACTTT.

The J gene is TRBJ2-3, the V gene TRBV13, with D tentatively TRBD1 (5 bases). CDR1 is PRHDT, CDR2 FYEKMQ, per germline (reference sequence). The ends were cut back, 5 bases at V and 2 bases at J, with 14 bases in the middle. The CDR3 length is 15 residues. The CDR3 region has the DNA TGTGCCAGCAGCCCAGGGTCCCCATTCACAGATACGCAGTATTTT. As protein: CASSPGSPFTDTQYF.

This chain links TRBV4-2 with TRBJ2-3; tentatively, D is TRBD1 (6 bases). Germline V gene sequence: CDR1 LGHNA, CDR2 YNFKEQ. This CDR3 contains 12 residues. V shed 6 bases and J shed 4 bases, with 8 bases lying between them. CDR3 sequence (DNA): TGTGCCAGCAGGGGGGCCCCAGATACGCAGTATTTT. Protein: CASRGAPDTQYF.

The genes are TRBV27 and TRBJ2-3, with TRBD2 identical over 11 bases. Germline lookup yields CDR1 MNHEY and CDR2 SMNVEV (reference sequence). The CDR3 runs to 16 residues. Unmatched junction bases numbered 6, after V lost 2 bases and J lost 5 bases. CDR3 residues: CASSLVSGGAGDTQYF. In nucleotides, the CDR3 is TGTGCCAGCAGTTTAGTTAGCGGGGGGGCAGGAGATACGCAGTATTTT.

This clone has just one count. This sequence joins TRBV18 and TRBJ1-2; D call uncertain. Trimming pared 1 base from V and 5 bases from J, leaving 11 bases between. The CDR3 is 14 amino acids. Germline CDR1 reads KGHSH; CDR2 reads LQKENI. The CDR3 DNA is TGTGCCAGCTCACCACGAGGATTAGGATATGGCTACACCTTC. Its translation is CASSPRGLGYGYTF.

The chain uses TRBV5-4 and TRBJ1-2; 10 nucleotides agree with TRBD1. Germline CDR1 reads SGHNT; CDR2 reads YYREEE (reference sequence). This CDR3 comprises 15 residues. Trimming removed 0 bases from V and 7 bases from J; junction bases left unmatched: 6. The chain's CDR3 is CASSLADRGRSGYTF. In nucleotides, the CDR3 is TGTGCCAGCAGCTTGGCTGACAGGGGGCGCAGTGGCTACACCTTC. The entire variable domain, with the rest obtained from reference TRBV5-4 and TRBJ1-2, is as follows: ETGVTQSPTHLIKTRGQQVTLRCSSQSGHNTVSWYQQALGQGPQFIFQYYREEENGRGNFPPRFSGLQFPNYSSELNVNALELDDSALYLCASSLADRGRSGYTFGSGTRLTVV.

The J gene is TRBJ2-3, the V gene TRBV9; TRBD1 matches 8 bases. This CDR3 has 14 amino acids. V gave up 4 bases and J gave up 4 bases; unmatched junction bases: 5. Germline assignment: CDR1 SGDLS and CDR2 YYNGEE. The CDR3 DNA reads TGTGCCAGCAGCTCACAGGGGGTCCCAGATACGCAGTATTTT. Its translation is CASSSQGVPDTQYF.

The rearrangement links TRBV7-2 to TRBJ2-7; weak D call: TRBD2 (6 bases). CDR3 size: 14 residues. CDR1 is SGHTA, CDR2 FQGNSA, per germline. V lost 1 base and J lost 10, with 17 bases in between. CDR3 sequence (DNA): TGTGCCAGCAGCTTAGATCGGCAGTGGGGGGTTCAGTACTTC. Amino acid sequence: CASSLDRQWGVQYF.